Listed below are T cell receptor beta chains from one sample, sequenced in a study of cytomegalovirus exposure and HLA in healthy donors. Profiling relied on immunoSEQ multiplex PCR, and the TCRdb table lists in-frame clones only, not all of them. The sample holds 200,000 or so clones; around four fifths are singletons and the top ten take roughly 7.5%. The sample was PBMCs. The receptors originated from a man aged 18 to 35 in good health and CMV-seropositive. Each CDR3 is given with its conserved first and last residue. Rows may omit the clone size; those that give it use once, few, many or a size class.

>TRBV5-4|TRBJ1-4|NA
CASSRILGSLRHNEKLFF
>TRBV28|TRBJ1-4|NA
CASSRRTGGVEKLFF
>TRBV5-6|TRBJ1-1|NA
CASSLRAGLEAFF
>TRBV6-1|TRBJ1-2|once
CASSEAETGGYTF
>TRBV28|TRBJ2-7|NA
CASSRVGSYEQYF
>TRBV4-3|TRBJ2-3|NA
CASSQSWLGADTQYF
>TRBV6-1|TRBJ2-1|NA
CASSASGRYNEQFF
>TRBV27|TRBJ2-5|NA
CASSVGLGKTQYF
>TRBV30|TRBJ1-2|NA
CASRDRGIDGYTF
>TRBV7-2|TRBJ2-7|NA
CASSAMGGGSSYEQYF
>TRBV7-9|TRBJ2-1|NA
CASLEGGTSGFNEQFF
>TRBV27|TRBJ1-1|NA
CASSYSPKGMAEAFF
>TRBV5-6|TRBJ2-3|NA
CASSSAFTPDTQYF
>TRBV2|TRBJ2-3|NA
CASRARGLGTSTDTQYF
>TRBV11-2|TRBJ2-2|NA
CASSSGQANTGELFF
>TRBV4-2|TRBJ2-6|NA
CASTGDISGANVLTF
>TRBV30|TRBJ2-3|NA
CAWNRAGGQDTQYF
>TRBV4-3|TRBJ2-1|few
CASSQDRSSYNEQFF
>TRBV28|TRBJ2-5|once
CASTQQGGETQYF